This TCR beta chain originates from a study of shared clonotypes between healthy human individuals. Overall study results and limits: The expectation was that sequencing depth would affect clonotype sharing among donors.

Germline V gene lookup returns CDR1 ENHRY and CDR2 SYGVKD. The length of the CDR3 is 16 residues. V trimming: 7 bases; J trimming: 7 bases; junction bases outside the gene matches: 14. Caucasian adults residing in Nashville, Tennessee made up all the donors. The study used about 84 million PBMCs per unsorted sample for genomic DNA. Several immunoSEQ 96-well plates shared each subset's DNA, each plate a replicate. TCRdb's table, derived via immunoSEQ multiplex PCR, lists solely in-frame clones and lacks some. The sample yields roughly 500,000 clones, around four fifths seen once. In regard to this clone: Its matching antigen is unknown.

V is TRBV10-3 and J is TRBJ2-7; 12 nucleotides line up with TRBD2. Source material: PBMCs. The source is a woman aged 40 to 49 in good health. Some clones in this sample may be carry-over from other donors' samples. This CDR3 reads CAITPLPSGRAGEQYF. The CDR3 DNA reads as TGTGCCATCACCCCATTGCCTAGCGGGAGGGCCGGTGAGCAGTACTTC.